This TCR beta chain was sequenced during a study of cytomegalovirus exposure and HLA in healthy donors. Looking at the study overall: Assignment to the Caucasian-associated ancestry cluster applied to roughly 80% of the approximately 390 genotyped donors.

The PCR used 60 Vbeta and 13 Jbeta primers. Authors' data handling: An analysis that came later counted 80 million or so unique TCR beta chains, approximately 10 million shared. The data were produced by immunoSEQ multiplex PCR, yet TCRdb's version contains in-frame clones alone and is incomplete. The D gene and trimming were derived from the DNA, and the V and J assignments and clone size from that table. The repertoire holds about 150,000 clones, with around 78% as singletons. Turning to this clone: Its antigen remains unidentified.

Study results and limitations: TCR sequences were mostly rare, though some public TCRs occurred in many donors. In a later analysis, at a false discovery rate of 0.05, 16,951 TCR beta sequences were associated with HLA alleles.

What was sequenced was PBMCs. The sequence derives from a woman aged 40 to 49 in good health and CMV-seronegative.

CDR3 sequence (DNA): TGTGCCAGCAGAGCGGGGGGTGTGTACGAGCAGTACTTC. The encoded protein is CASRAGGVYEQYF. This chain joins TRBV6-6 and TRBJ2-7, with 9 bases lining up with TRBD2. The CDR3 sequence is 13 residues long. Trimming removed 6 bases from V and 4 bases from J; junction bases left unmatched: 4. Germline CDR1 and CDR2: MNHNY and SVGAGI (reference sequence).